This T cell receptor (beta chain) appears in the sequencing data of a study of shared clonotypes between healthy human individuals. Overall study findings and caveats: Sequencing depth was predicted to influence how clonotypes are shared among donors.

200 to 250 ng DNA, 30,000 or so T cell genomes, went into each sorted-subset replicate PCR. Profiled with immunoSEQ multiplex PCR; TCRdb holds only in-frame clones, not every one. The top ten hold 0.3% to 0.45% of the sample, which has about 2.3 million clones, around 92% seen once. None of the donors, who were healthy HIV-negative adults, had recently had acute infections or vaccinations. Comment on this clone: Its specificity is unknown.

The TCR was taken from a man aged 18 to 29 in good health. Some clones in this sample may be carry-over from other donors' samples. The material sequenced was naive CD4+ T cells from PBMCs. Subset given: CD45RA+ positively selected.

CDR3 in DNA: TGCGCCAGCAGCCGTACCACTCCTAGCGGGCAAGGCAATGAGCAGTTCTTC. As protein: CASSRTTPSGQGNEQFF. This rearrangement joins TRBV4-1 to TRBJ2-1; 8 nucleotides match TRBD2. The CDR3 loop spans 17 amino acids. Germline lookup yields CDR1 MGHRA and CDR2 YSYEKL. V was clipped by 4 bases and J by 6 bases; unmatched bases: 14.